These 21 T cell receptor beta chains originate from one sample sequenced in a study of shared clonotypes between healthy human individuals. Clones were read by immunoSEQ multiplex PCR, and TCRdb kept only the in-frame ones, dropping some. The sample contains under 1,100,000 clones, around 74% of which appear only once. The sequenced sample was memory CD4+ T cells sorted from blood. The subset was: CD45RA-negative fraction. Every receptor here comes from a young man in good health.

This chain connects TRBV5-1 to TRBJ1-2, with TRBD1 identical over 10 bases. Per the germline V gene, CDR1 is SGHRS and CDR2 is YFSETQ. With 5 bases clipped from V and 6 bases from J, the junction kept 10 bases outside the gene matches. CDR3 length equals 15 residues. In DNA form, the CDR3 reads TGCGCCAGCAGTTATACCGGGACAGGGGTTGATGGCTACACCTTC. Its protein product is CASSYTGTGVDGYTF.

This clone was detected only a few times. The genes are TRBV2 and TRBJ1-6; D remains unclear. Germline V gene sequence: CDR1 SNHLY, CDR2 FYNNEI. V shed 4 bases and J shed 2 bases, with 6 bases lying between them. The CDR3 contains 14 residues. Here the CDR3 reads CASSVGTYNSPLHF. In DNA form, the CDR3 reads TGTGCCAGCAGTGTGGGCACCTATAATTCACCCCTCCACTTT.

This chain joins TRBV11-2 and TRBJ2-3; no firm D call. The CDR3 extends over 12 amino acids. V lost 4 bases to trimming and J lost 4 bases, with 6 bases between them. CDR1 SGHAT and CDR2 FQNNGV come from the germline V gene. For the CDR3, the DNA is TGTGCCAGCAGCTCCTTCGCAGATACGCAGTATTTT. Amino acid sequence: CASSSFADTQYF.

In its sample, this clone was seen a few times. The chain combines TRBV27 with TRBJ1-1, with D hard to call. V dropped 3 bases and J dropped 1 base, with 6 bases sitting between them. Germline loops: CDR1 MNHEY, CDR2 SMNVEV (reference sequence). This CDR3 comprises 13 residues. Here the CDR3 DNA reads TGTGCCAGCAGTTTCTCGGGGAACACTGAAGCTTTCTTT. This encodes CASSFSGNTEAFF.

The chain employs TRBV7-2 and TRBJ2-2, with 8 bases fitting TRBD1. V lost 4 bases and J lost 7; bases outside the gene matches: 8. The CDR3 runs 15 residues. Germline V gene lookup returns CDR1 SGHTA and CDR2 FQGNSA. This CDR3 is CASSWATGVIGELFF. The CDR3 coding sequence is TGTGCCAGCAGCTGGGCGACAGGGGTAATCGGGGAGCTGTTTTTT.

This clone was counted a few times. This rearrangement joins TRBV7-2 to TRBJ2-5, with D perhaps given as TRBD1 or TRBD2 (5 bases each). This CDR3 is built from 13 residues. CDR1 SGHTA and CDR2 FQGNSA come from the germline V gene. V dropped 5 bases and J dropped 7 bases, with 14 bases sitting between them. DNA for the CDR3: TGTGCCAGCAGCCCCGGGACCGTAGGGACCCAGTACTTC. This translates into CASSPGTVGTQYF.

CDR3 region: CASSYSRQGISPLHF. Written as DNA, the CDR3 is TGTGCCAGCAGTTACTCGAGACAGGGTATTTCACCCCTCCACTTT. V and J are TRBV6-5 and TRBJ1-6; TRBD1 matches at 7 bases. CDR1 is MNHEY and CDR2 is SVGAGI in the germline V gene. Trimming at V came to 0 bases and at J to 9 bases, leaving 5 bases not matched to a gene. The CDR3 is 15 residues long.

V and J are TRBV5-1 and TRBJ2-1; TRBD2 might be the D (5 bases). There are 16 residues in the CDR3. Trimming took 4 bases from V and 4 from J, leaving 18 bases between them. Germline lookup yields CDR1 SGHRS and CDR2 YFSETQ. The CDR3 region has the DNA TGCGCCAGCAGCCCCGGCGGTAACGGGATATACAATGAGCAGTTCTTC. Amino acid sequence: CASSPGGNGIYNEQFF. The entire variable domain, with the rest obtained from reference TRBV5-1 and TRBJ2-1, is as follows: KAGVTQTPRYLIKTRGQQVTLSCSPISGHRSVSWYQQTPGQGLQFLFEYFSETQRNKGNFPGRFSGRQFSNSRSEMNVSTLELGDSALYLCASSPGGNGIYNEQFFGPGTRLTVL.

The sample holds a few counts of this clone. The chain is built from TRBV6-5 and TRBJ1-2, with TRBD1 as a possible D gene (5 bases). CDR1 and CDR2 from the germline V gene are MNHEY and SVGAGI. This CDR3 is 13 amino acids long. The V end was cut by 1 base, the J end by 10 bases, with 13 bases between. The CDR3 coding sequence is TGTGCCAGCAGTTACTTGACAGCGGCGGACTACACCTTC. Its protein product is CASSYLTAADYTF.

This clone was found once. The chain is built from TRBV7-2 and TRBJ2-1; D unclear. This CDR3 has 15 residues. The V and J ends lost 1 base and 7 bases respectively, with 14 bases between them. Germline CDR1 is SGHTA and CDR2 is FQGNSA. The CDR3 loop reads CASSLGSRRANEQFF. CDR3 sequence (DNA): TGTGCCAGCAGCTTAGGTAGCAGAAGGGCAAATGAGCAGTTCTTC.

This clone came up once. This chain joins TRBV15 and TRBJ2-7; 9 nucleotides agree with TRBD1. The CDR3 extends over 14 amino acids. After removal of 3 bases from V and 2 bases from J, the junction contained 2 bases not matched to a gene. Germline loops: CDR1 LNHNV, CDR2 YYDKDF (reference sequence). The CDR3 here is CATSSGTGTYEQYF. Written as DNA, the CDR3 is TGTGCCACCAGCAGTGGGACAGGGACCTACGAGCAGTACTTC.

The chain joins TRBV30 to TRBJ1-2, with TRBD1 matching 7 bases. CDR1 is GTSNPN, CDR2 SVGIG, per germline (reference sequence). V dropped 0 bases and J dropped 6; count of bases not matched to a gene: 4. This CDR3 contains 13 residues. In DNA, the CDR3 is TGTGCCTGGAGTGTTGGCAGGGGGGATGGCTACACCTTC. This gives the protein CAWSVGRGDGYTF.

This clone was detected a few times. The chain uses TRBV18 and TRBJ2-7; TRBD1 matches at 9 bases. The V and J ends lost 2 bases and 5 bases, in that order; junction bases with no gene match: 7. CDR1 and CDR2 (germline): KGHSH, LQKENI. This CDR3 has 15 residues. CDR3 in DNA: TGTGCCAGCTCACCAACCGGGACAGGGCGCGACGAGCAGTACTTC. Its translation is CASSPTGTGRDEQYF.

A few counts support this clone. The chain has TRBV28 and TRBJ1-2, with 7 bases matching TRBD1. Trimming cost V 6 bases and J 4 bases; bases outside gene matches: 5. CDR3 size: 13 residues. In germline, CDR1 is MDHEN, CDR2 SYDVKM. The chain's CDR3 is CASRPTGPYGYTF. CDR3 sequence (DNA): TGTGCCAGCAGGCCGACAGGGCCCTATGGCTACACCTTC.

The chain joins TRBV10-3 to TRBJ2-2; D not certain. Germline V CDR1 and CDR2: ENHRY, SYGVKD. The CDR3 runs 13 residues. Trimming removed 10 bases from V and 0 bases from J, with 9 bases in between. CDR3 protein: CASGDANTGELFF. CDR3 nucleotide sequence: TGTGCCAGCGGAGATGCGAACACCGGGGAGCTGTTTTTT.

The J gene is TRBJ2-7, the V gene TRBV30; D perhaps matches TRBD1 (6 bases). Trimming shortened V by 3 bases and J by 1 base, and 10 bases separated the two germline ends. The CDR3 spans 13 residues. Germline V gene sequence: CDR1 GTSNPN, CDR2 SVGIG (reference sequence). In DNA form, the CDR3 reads TGTGCCTGGAGCAGGGGCGCTTCCTACGAGCAGTACTTC. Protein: CAWSRGASYEQYF.

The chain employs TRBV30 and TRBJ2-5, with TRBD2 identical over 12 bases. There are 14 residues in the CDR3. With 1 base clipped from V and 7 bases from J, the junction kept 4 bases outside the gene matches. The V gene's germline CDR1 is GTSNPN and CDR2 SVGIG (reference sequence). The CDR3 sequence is CAWSGLAGVGTQYF. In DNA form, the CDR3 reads TGTGCCTGGAGTGGACTAGCGGGAGTGGGGACCCAGTACTTC.

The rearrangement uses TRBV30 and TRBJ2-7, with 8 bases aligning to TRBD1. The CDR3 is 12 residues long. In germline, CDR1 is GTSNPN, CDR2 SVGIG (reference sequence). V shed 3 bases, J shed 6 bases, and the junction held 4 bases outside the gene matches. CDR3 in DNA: TGTGCCTGGAGCTCAGGGGGCGTCGAGCAGTACTTC. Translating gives CAWSSGGVEQYF.

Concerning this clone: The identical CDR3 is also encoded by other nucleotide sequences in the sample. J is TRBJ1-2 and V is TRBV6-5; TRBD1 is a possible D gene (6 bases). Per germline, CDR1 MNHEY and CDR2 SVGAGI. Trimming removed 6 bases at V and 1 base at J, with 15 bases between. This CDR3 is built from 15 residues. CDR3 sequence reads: CASSYGQPDNYGYTF. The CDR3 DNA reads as TGTGCCAGCAGCTACGGACAGCCCGATAACTATGGCTACACCTTC.

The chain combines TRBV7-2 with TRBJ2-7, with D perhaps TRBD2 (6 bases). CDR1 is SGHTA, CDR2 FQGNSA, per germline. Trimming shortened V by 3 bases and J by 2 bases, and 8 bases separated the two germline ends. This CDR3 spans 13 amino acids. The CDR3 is CASSFGLTYEQYF. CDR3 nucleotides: TGTGCCAGCAGCTTCGGACTAACCTACGAGCAGTACTTC.

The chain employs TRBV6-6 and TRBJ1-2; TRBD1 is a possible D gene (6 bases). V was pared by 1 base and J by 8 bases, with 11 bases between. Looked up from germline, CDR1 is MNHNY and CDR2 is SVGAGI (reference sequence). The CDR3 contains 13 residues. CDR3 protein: CASSYLPGGGYTF. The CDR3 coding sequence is TGTGCCAGCAGTTACTTGCCCGGGGGCGGCTACACCTTC.